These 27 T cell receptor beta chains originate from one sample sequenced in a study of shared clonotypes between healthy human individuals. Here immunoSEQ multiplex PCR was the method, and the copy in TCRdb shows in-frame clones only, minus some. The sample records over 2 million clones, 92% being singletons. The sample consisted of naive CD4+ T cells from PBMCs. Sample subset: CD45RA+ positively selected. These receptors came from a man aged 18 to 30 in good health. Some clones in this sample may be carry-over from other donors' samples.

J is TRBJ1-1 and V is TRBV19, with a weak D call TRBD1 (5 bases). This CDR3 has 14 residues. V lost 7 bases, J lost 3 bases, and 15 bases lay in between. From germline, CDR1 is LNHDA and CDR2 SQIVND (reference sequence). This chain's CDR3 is CASIERGWDTEAFF. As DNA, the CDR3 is TGTGCCAGTATTGAGAGGGGCTGGGACACTGAAGCTTTCTTT.

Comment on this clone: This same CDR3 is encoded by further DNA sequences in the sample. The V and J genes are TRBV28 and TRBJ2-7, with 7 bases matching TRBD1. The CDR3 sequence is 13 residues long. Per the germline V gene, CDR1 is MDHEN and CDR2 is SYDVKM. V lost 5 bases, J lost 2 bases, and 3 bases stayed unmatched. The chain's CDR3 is CASSRGGTYEQYF. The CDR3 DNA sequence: TGTGCCAGCAGTCGAGGGGGCACCTACGAGCAGTACTTC.

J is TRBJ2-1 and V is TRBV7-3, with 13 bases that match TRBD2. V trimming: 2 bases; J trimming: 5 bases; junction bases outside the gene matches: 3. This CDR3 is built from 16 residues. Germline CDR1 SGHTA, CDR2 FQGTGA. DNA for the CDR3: TGTGCCAGCAGCTTAGTTGGGACTAGCGGGGACAATGAGCAGTTCTTC. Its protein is CASSLVGTSGDNEQFF.

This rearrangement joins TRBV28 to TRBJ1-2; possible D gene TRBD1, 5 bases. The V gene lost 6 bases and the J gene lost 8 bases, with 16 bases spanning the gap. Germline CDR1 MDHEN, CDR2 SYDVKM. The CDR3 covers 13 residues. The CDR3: CASSPPGYLGYTF. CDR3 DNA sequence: TGTGCCAGCAGCCCACCAGGGTACCTGGGCTACACCTTC.

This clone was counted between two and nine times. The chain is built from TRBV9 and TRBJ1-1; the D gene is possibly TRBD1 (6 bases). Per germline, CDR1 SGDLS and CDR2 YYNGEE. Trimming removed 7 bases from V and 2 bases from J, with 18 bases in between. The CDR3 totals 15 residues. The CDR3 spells CASGGQGSFNTEAFF. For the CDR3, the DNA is TGTGCCAGCGGGGGCCAGGGCTCGTTCAACACTGAAGCTTTCTTT.

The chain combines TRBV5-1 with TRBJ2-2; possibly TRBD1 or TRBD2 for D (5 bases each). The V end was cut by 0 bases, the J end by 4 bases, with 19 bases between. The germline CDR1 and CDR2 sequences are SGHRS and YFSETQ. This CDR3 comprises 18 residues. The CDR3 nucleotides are TGCGCCAGCAGCTTGGGCGGGCCCCGACAGAGATCCACCGGGGAGCTGTTTTTT. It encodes CASSLGGPRQRSTGELFF.

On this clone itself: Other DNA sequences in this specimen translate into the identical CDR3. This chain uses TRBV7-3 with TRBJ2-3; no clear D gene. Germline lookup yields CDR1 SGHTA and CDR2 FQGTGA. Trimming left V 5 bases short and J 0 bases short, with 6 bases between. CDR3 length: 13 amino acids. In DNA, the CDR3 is TGTGCCAGCAGCCTCTTAAGCACAGATACGCAGTATTTT. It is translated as CASSLLSTDTQYF. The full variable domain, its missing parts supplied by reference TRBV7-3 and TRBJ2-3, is GAGVSQTPSNKVTEKGKYVELRCDPISGHTALYWYRQSLGQGPEFLIYFQGTGAADDSGLPNDRFFAVRPEGSVSTLKIQRTERGDSAVYLCASSLLSTDTQYFGPGTRLTVL.

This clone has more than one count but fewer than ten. CDR3: CASSQGQPRGEKLFF. In DNA, the CDR3 is TGTGCCAGCAGCCAGGGACAGCCACGGGGGGAAAAACTGTTTTTT. V gene TRBV4-2 combines with J gene TRBJ1-4; TRBD1 matches 7 bases. Germline V gene lookup returns CDR1 LGHNA and CDR2 YNFKEQ. CDR3 length equals 15 residues. J lost 8 bases, V lost 3 bases, and 9 bases had no gene match.

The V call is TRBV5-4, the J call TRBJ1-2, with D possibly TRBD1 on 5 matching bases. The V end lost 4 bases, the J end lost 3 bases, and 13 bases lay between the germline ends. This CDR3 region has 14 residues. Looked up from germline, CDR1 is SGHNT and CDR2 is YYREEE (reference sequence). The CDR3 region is CASSREGQYYGYTF. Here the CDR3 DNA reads TGTGCCAGCAGCCGCGAGGGGCAGTACTATGGCTACACCTTC. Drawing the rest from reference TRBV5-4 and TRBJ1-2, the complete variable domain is ETGVTQSPTHLIKTRGQQVTLRCSSQSGHNTVSWYQQALGQGPQFIFQYYREEENGRGNFPPRFSGLQFPNYSSELNVNALELDDSALYLCASSREGQYYGYTFGSGTRLTVV.

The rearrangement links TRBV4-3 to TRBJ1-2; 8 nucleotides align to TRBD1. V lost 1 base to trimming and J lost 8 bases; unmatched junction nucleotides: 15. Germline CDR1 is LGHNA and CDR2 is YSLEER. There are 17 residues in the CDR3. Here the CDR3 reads CASSQATTGGGSGGYTF. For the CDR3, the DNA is TGCGCCAGCAGCCAAGCTACTACAGGGGGGGGTAGTGGCGGCTACACCTTC.

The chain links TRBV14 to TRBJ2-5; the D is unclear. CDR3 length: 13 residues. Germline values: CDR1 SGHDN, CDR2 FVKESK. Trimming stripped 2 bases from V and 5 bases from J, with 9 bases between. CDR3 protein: CASSQRWTETQYF. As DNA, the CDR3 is TGTGCCAGCAGCCAAAGGTGGACGGAGACCCAGTACTTC.

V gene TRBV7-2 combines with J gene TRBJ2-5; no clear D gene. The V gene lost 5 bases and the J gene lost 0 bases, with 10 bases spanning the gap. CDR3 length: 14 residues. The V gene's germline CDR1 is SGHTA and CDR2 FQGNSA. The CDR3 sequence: CASSTFGYQETQYF. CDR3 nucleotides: TGTGCCAGCAGCACATTCGGGTACCAAGAGACCCAGTACTTC.

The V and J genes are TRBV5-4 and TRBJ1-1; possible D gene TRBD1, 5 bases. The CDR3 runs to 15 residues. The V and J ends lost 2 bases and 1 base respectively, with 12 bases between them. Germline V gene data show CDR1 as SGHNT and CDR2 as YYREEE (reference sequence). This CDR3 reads CASSFAPTGNTEAFF. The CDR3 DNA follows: TGTGCCAGCAGCTTTGCCCCCACAGGGAACACTGAAGCTTTCTTT.

The CDR3 DNA reads as TGTGCCAGCAGGCCCAGACAGGTGGTGGAGGAAAAACTGTTTTTT. Its protein is CASRPRQVVEEKLFF. The chain joins TRBV2 to TRBJ1-4; D is possibly TRBD1 (6 bases). Between the trimmed V and J ends, which lost 6 bases and 8 bases, there was a span of 19 bases. The CDR3 is made up of 15 amino acids. The germline gives CDR1 SNHLY, CDR2 FYNNEI.

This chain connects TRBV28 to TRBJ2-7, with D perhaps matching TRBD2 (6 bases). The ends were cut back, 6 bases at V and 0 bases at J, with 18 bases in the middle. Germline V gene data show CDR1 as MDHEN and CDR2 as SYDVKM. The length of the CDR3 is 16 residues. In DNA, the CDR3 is TGTGCCAGCAGCTCTACTGGCTGGGGAGGCTCCTACGAGCAGTACTTC. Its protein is CASSSTGWGGSYEQYF. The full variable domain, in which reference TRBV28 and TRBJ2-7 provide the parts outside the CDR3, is DVKVTQSSRYLVKRTGEKVFLECVQDMDHENMFWYRQDPGLGLRLIYFSYDVKMKEKGDIPEGYSVSREKKERFSLILESASTNQTSMYLCASSSTGWGGSYEQYFGPGTRLTVT.

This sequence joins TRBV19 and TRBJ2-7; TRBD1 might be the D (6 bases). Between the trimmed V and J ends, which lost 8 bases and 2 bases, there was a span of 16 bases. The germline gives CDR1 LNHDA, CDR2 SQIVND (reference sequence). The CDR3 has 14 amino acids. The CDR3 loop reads CASSGRQVPYEQYF. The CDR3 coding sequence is TGTGCCAGTTCCGGGCGACAGGTCCCCTACGAGCAGTACTTC.

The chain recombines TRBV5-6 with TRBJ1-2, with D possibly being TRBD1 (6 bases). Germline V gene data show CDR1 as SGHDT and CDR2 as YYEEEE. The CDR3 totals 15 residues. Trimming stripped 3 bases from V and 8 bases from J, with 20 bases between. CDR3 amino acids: CASSSRFNRDYGYTF. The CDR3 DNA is TGTGCCAGCAGCTCACGATTCAACAGGGATTACGGCTACACCTTC.

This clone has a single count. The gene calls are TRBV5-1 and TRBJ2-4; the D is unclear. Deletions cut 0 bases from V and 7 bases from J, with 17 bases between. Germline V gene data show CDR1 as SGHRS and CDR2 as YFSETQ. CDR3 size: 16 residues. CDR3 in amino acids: CASSLAGGVIGNIQYF. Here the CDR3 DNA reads TGCGCCAGCAGCTTGGCGGGCGGCGTTATAGGGAACATTCAGTACTTC.

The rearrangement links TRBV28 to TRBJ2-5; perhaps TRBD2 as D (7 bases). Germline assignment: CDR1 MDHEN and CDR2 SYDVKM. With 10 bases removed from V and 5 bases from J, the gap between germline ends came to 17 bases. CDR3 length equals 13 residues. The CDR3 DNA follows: TGTGCCACCTCGGAGGGGGGGGAGGAGACCCAGTACTTC. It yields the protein CATSEGGEETQYF.

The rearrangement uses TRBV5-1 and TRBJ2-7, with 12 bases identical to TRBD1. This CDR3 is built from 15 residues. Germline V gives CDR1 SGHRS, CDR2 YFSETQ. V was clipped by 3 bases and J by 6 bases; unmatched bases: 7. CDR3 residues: CASSSVGQGAIEQYF. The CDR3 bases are TGCGCCAGCAGCTCGGTGGGACAGGGGGCCATCGAGCAGTACTTC.

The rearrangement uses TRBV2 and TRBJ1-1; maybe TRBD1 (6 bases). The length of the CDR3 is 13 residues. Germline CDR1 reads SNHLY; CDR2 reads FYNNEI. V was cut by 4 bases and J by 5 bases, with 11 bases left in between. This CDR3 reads CASSGVGQTEAFF. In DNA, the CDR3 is TGTGCCAGCAGTGGAGTAGGACAGACTGAAGCTTTCTTT.

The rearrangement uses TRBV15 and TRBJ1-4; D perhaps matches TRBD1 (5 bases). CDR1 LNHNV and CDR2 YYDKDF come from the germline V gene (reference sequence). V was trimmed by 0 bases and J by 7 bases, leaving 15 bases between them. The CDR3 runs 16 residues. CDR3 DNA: TGTGCCACCAGCAGAGATTGGGGACCGGTTGGTGAAAAACTGTTTTTT. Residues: CATSRDWGPVGEKLFF.

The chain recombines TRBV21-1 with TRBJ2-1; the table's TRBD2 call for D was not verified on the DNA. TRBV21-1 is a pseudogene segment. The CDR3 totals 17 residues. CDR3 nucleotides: TGTGCCAGCAGCAAAGCTCAACGGGAGCGCCCCAACAATGAGCAGTTCTTC. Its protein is CASSKAQRERPNNEQFF.

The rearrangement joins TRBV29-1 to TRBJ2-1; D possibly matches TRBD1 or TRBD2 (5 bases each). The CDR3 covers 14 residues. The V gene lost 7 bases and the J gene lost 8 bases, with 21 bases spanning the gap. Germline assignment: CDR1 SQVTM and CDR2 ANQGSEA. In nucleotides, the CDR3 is TGCAGCGCCGCCCCCAGTACTCGGGGCGATGAGCAGTTCTTC. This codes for CSAAPSTRGDEQFF.

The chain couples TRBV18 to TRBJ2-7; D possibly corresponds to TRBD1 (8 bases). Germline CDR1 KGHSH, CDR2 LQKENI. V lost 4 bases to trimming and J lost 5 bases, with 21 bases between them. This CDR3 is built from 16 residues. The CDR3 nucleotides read TGTGCCAGCTCACAGCCCACAGGGGGGGTAGCGGACGAGCAGTACTTC. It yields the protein CASSQPTGGVADEQYF.

The CDR3 reads CASSIGNRRQYF. As DNA, the CDR3 is TGTGCCAGTAGTATAGGTAATCGCCGGCAGTACTTC. The chain employs TRBV19 and TRBJ2-7; D is ambiguous. The CDR3 consists of 12 residues. Germline V gene sequence: CDR1 LNHDA, CDR2 SQIVND (reference sequence). Deletions cut 1 base from V and 9 bases from J, with 10 bases between. Variable domain in full (rest from reference TRBV19 and TRBJ2-7): DGGITQSPKYLFRKEGQNVTLSCEQNLNHDAMYWYRQDPGQGLRLIYYSQIVNDFQKGDIAEGYSVSREKKESFPLTVTSAQKNPTAFYLCASSIGNRRQYFGPGTRLTVT.

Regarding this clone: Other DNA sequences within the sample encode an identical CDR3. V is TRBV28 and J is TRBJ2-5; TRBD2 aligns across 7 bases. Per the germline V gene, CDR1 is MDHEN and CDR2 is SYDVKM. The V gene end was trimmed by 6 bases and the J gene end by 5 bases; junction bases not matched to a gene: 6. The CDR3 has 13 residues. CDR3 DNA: TGTGCCAGCAGACGCGGGGGAGGGGAGACCCAGTACTTC. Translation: CASRRGGGETQYF.